This TCR beta chain was recorded in a study of blood T cell repertoires in COVID-19. Study as a whole: The United States, Italy and Spain supplied acute and convalescent COVID-19 samples. Sources were T cells, B-cell-depleted T cells, or PBMCs; the material itself was cDNA or gDNA.

Per the study methods: Scientists estimated how many nucleated cells there were by amplifying reference gene primers. TCRdb's table, derived via immunoSEQ multiplex PCR, lists solely in-frame clones and lacks some. V and J calls and clone size are copied from that table; D and trimming were computed from the DNA. This table holds about 160,000 clones, 87% found once. The V gene's germline CDR1 is MNHNS and CDR2 SASEGT. The length of the CDR3 is 15 residues. With 0 bases clipped from V and 3 bases from J, the junction kept 4 bases outside the gene matches. This sequence originates from a woman in her sixties or seventies who had recovered from COVID-19. The sequenced material came from peripheral blood. The chain joins TRBV6-1 to TRBJ2-7; the match to TRBD2 covers 8 bases. The CDR3, as DNA: TGTGCCAGCAGTGAAGCGCGGGGGGCGGGCTACGAGCAGTACTTC. As protein: CASSEARGAGYEQYF.